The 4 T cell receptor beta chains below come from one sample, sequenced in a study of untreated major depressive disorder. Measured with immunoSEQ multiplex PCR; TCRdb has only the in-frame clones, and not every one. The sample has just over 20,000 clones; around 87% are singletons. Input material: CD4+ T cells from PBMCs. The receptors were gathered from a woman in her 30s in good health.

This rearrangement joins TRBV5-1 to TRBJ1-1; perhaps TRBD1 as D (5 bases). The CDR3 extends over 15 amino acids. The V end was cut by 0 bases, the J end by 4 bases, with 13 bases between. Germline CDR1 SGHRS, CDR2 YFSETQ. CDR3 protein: CASSLEAGLGTEAFF. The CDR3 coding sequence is TGCGCCAGCAGCTTGGAGGCAGGGCTCGGCACTGAAGCTTTCTTT.

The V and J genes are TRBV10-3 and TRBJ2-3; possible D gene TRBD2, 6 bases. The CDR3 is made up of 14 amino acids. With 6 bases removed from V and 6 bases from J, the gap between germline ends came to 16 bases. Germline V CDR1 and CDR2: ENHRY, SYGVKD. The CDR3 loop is CAIRALGGGDTQYF. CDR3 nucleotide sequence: TGTGCCATCAGGGCCCTCGGGGGTGGCGATACGCAGTATTTT.

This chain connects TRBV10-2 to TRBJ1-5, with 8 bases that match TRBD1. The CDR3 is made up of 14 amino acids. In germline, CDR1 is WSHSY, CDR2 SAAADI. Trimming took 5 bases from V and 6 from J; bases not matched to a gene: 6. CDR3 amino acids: CASSYGQGGQPQHF. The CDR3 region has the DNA TGCGCCAGCAGTTATGGACAGGGCGGTCAGCCCCAGCATTTT.

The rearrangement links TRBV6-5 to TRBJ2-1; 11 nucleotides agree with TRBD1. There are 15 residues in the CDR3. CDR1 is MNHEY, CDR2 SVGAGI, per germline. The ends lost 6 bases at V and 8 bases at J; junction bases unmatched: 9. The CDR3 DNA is TGTGCCAGCAGAGGGCCGGGACAGGGGGTGGATGAGCAGTTCTTC. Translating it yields CASRGPGQGVDEQFF.